This TCR beta chain was recorded in a study of monozygotic twins with inflammatory bowel disease. A remark on this clonotype: Its antigen remains unidentified.

CDR1 is MNHNS, CDR2 SASEGT, per germline. The CDR3 contains 14 residues. Total RNA amounting to approximately 3,500 ng went into each TCR library. Using eight separate reactions per sample, the authors generated cDNA. For each CDR3 protein, TCRdb gives one entry from its re-call of the 5' RACE reads, without DNA. Listed are some 330,000 distinct CDR3 sequences; more than 4.5% falls within the top ten. Findings of the study overall: A single strong IBD-associated signal or clonotype was not supported by the findings.

V is TRBV6-1 and J is TRBJ2-7; without DNA, the TCRdb call of TRBD1 cannot be checked. This clonotype was obtained from a human donor with ulcerative colitis or Crohn's disease, or a healthy co-twin of an affected twin (not recorded which). The material sequenced was blood. CDR3 sequence: CASSEVGTGQEQYF.